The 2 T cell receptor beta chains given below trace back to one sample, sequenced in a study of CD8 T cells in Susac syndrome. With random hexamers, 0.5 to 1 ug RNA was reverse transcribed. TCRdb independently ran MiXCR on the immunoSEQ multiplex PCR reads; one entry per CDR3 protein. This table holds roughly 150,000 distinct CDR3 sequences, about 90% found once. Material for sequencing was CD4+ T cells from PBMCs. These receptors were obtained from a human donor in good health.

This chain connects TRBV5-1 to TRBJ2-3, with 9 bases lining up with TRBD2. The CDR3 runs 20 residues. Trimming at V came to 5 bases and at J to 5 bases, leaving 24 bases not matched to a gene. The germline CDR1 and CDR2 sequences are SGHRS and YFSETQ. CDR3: CASRLTLTSSGGRGGDTQYF. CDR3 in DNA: TGCGCCAGCAGGCTGACTTTGACGTCCTCGGGCGGGAGGGGAGGAGATACGCAGTATTTT.

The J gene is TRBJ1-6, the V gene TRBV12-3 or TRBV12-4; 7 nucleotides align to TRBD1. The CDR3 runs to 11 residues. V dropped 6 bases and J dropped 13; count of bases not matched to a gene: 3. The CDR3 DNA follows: TGTGCCAGCAGCAGGGGGGGGCCCCTCCACTTT. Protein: CASSRGGPLHF.